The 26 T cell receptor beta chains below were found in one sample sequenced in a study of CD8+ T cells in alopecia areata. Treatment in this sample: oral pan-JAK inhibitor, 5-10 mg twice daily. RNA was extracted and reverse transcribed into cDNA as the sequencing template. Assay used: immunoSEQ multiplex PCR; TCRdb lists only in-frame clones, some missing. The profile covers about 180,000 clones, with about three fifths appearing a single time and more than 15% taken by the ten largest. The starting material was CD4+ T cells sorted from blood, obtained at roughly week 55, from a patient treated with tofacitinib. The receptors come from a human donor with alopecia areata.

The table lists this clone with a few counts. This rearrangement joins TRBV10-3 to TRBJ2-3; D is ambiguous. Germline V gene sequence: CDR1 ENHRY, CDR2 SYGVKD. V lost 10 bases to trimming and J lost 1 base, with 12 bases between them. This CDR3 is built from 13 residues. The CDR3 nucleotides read TGTGCCACCAAGGCCACAGGCACAGATACGCAGTATTTT. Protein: CATKATGTDTQYF.

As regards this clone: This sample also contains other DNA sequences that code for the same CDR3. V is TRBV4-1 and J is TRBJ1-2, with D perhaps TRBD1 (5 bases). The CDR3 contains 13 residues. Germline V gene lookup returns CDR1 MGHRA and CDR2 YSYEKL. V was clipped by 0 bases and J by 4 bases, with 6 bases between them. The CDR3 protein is CASSQEGTYGYTF. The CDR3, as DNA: TGCGCCAGCAGCCAAGAAGGGACCTATGGCTACACCTTC.

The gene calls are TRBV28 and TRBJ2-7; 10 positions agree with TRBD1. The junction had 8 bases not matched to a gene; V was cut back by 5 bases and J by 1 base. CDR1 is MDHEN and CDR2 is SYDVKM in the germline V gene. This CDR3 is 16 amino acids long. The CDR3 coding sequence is TGTGCCAGCAGTACTTCCGGGACAGGGGTGTCCTACGAGCAGTACTTC. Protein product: CASSTSGTGVSYEQYF.

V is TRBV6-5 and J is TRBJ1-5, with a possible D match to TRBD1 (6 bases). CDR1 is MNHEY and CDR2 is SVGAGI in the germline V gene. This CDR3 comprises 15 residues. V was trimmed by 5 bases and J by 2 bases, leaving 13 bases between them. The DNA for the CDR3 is TGTGCCAGCAGTCCGGGGGGCCGGGGCAATCAGCCCCAGCATTTT. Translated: CASSPGGRGNQPQHF.

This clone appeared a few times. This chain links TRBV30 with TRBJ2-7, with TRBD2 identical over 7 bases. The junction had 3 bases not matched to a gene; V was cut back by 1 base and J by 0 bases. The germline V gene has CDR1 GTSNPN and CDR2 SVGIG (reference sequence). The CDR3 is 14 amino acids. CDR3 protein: CAWSGRGYSYEQYF. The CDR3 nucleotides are TGTGCCTGGAGTGGGCGGGGGTACTCCTACGAGCAGTACTTC.

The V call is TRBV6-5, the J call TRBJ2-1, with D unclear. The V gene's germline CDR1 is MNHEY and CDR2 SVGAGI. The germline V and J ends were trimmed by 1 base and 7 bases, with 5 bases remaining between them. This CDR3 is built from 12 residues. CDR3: CASSYLANEQFF. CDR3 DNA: TGTGCCAGCAGTTACTTGGCGAATGAGCAGTTCTTC.

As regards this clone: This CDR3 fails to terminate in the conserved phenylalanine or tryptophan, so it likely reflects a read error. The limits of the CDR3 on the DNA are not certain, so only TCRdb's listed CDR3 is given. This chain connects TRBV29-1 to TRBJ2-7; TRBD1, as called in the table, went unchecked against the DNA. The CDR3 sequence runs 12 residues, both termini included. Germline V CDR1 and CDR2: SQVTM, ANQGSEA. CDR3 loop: CSVGGTGGAHSL.

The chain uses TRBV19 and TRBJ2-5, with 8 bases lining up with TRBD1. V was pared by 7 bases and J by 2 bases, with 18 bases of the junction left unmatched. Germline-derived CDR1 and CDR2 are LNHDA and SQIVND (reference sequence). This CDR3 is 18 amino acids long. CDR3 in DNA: TGTGCCAGTAAGGAACGCCAGGGCCGGGACAGGCAACAAGAGACCCAGTACTTC. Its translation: CASKERQGRDRQQETQYF.

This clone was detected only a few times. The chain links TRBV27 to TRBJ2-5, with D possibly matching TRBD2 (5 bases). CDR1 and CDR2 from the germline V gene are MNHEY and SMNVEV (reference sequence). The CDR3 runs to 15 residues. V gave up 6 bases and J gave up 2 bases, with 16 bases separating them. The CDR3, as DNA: TGTGCCAGCAGCTCTGCGACCAGCGGACAAGAGACCCAGTACTTC. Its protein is CASSSATSGQETQYF.

DNA for the CDR3: TGTGCCAGCACGTTTCAAGACGGCCGCGAGCAGTACTTC. It is translated as CASTFQDGREQYF. The chain uses TRBV6-5 and TRBJ2-7, with D uncertain. With 7 bases removed from V and 6 bases from J, the gap between germline ends came to 16 bases. CDR1 and CDR2 (germline): MNHEY, SVGAGI. CDR3 length equals 13 residues.

The CDR3 region is CASSLDGRANQPQHF. CDR3 nucleotide sequence: TGTGCCAGCAGCTTAGATGGTCGCGCAAATCAGCCCCAGCATTTT. The rearrangement uses TRBV7-2 and TRBJ1-5; D is unclear. V lost 1 base to trimming and J lost 4 bases, with 11 bases between them. There are 15 residues in the CDR3. Per the germline V gene, CDR1 is SGHTA and CDR2 is FQGNSA.

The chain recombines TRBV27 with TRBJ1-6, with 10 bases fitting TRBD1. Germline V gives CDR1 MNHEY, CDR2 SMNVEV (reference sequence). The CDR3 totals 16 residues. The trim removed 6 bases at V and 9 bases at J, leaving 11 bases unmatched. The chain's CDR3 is CASSPRRGDRGSPLHF. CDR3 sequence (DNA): TGTGCCAGCAGCCCTCGCCGGGGGGACAGGGGTTCACCCCTCCACTTT.

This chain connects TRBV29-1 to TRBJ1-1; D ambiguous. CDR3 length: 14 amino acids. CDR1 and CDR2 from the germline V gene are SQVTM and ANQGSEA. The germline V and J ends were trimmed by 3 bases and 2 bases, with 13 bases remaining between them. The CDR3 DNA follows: TGCAGCGTTGATTCTGGGATGGGAAACACTGAAGCTTTCTTT. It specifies CSVDSGMGNTEAFF. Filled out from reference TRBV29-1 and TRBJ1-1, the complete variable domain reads SAVISQKPSRDICQRGTSLTIQCQVDSQVTMMFWYRQQPGQSLTLIATANQGSEATYESGFVIDKFPISRPNLTFSTLTVSNMSPEDSSIYLCSVDSGMGNTEAFFGQGTRLTVV.

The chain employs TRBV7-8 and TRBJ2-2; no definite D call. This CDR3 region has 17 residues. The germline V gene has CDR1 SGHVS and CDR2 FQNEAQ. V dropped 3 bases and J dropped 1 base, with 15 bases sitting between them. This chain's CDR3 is CASSFWSRNVNTGELFF. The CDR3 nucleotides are TGTGCCAGCAGCTTTTGGTCAAGGAACGTGAACACCGGGGAGCTGTTTTTT.

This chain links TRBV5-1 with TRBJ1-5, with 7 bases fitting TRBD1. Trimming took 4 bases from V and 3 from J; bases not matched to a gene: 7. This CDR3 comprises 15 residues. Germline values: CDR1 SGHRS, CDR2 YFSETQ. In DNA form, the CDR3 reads TGCGCCAGCAGCCCGAGGGACAGCTACAATCAGCCCCAGCATTTT. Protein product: CASSPRDSYNQPQHF.

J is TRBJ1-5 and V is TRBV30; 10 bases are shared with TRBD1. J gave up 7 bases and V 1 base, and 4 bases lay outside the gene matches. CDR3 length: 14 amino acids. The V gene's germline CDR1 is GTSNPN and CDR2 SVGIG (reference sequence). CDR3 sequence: CAWSGDRGRQPQHF. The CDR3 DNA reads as TGTGCCTGGAGTGGGGACAGGGGAAGACAGCCCCAGCATTTT.

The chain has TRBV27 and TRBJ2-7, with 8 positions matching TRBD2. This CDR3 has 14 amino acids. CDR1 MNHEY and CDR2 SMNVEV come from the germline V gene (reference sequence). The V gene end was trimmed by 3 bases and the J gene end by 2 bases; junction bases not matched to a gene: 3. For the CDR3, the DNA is TGTGCCAGCAGTTTGAGGCGGGGGGCCTACGAGCAGTACTTC. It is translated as CASSLRRGAYEQYF.

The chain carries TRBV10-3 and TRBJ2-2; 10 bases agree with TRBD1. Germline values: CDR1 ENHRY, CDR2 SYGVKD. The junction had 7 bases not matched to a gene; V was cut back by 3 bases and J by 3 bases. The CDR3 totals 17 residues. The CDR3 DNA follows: TGTGCCATCAGTGACCGTGGACAGGGGGTCTACACCGGGGAGCTGTTTTTT. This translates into CAISDRGQGVYTGELFF.

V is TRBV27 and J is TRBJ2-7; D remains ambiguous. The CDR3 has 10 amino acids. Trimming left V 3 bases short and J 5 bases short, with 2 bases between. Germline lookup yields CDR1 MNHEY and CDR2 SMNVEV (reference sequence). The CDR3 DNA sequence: TGTGCCAGCAGTTTCAACGAGCAGTACTTC. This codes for CASSFNEQYF.

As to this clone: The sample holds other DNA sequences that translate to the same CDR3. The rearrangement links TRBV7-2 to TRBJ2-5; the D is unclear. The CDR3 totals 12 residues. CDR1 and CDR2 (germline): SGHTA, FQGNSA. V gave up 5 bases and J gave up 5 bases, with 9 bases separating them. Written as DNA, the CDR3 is TGTGCCAGCAGCCAAAGCCGGGAGACCCAGTACTTC. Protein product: CASSQSRETQYF.

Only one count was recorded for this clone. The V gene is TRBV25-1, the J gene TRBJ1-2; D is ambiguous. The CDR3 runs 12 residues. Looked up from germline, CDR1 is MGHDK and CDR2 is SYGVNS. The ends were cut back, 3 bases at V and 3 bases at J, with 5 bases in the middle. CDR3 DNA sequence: TGTGCCAGCAGTGAGTCCTACTATGGCTACACCTTC. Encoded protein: CASSESYYGYTF.

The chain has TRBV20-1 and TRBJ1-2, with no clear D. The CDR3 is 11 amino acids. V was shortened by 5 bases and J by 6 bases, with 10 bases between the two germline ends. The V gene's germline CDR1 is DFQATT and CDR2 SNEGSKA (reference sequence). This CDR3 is CSASDGNGYTF. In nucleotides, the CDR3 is TGCAGTGCTTCGGACGGGAATGGCTACACCTTC.

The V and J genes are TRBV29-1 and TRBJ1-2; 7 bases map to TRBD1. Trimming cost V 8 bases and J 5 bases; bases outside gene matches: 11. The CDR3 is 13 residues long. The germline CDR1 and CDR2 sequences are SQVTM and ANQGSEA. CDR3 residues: CSIEDRDRYGYTF. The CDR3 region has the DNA TGCAGCATCGAAGACAGGGATAGATATGGCTACACCTTC.

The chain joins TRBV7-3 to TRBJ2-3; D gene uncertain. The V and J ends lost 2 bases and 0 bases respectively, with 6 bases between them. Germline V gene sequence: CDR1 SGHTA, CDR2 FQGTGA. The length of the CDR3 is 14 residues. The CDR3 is CASSLAGSTDTQYF. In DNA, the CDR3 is TGTGCCAGCAGCTTAGCAGGTAGCACAGATACGCAGTATTTT.

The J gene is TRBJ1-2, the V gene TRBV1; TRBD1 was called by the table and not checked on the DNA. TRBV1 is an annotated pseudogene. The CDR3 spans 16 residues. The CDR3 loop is CTSSQKDIRLNYGYTF. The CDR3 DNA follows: TGCACCAGCAGCCAGAAGGACATCAGGCTAAACTATGGCTACACCTTC.

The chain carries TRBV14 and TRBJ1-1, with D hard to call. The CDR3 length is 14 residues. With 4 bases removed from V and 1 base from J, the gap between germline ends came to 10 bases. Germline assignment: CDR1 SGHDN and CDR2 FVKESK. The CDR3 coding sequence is TGTGCCAGCAGCCGACTAGCTGGGAACACTGAAGCTTTCTTT. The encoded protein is CASSRLAGNTEAFF.